The following is a T cell receptor (beta chain) sequence with its context. Original data processing: Pooled conventional T cells gave 95,000 to 120,000 patient and around 1.3x10^5 donor TCRbeta sequences. Assay used: immunoSEQ multiplex PCR; TCRdb lists only in-frame clones, some missing. The V and J calls and clone size come from that table; D and trimming were worked out from the DNA. In the table there are around 24,000 clones, around 96% of which are singletons. The sample is drawn from a study of B cell selection in AIRE deficiency. The sorted conventional CD4 T cells were gated as CD4+CD127+. This clonotype was sampled from a human donor in good health. Sample: CD4+CD127+ conventional T cells sorted from PBMCs.

The CDR3 DNA reads TGTGCCAGCAGCCCCAGGCGACAGCGGGGGAACTATGGCTACACCTTC. This gives the protein CASSPRRQRGNYGYTF. The gene calls are TRBV7-8 and TRBJ1-2; D is perhaps TRBD1 (5 bases). CDR3 length: 16 amino acids. V lost 5 bases and J 2 bases, leaving 18 bases between the germline ends. Per germline, CDR1 SGHVS and CDR2 FQNEAQ. Full variable domain (missing parts from reference TRBV7-8 and TRBJ1-2): GAGVSQSPRYKVAKRGQDVALRCDPISGHVSLFWYQQALGQGPEFLTYFQNEAQLDKSGLPSDRFFAERPEGSVSTLKIQRTQQEDSAVYLCASSPRRQRGNYGYTFGSGTRLTVV.